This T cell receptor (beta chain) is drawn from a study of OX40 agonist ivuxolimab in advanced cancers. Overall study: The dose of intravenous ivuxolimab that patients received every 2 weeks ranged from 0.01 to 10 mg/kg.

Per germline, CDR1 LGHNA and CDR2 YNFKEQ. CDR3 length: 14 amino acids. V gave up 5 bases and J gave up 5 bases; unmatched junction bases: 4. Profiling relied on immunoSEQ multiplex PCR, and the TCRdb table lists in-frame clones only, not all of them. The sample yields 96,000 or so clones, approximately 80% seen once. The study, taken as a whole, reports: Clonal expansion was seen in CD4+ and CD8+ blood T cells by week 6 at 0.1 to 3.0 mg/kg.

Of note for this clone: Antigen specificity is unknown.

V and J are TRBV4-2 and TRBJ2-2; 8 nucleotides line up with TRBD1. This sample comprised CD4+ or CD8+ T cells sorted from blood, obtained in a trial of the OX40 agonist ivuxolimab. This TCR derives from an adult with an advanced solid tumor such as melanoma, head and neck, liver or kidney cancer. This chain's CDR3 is CASSTGTGTGELFF. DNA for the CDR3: TGTGCCAGCAGCACGGGGACAGGAACCGGGGAGCTGTTTTTT.